This T cell receptor beta chain comes out of a study of blood T cell repertoires in COVID-19. Across the whole study: Sites across the United States, Italy and Spain contributed samples from acute and convalescent COVID-19. The cDNA or gDNA used as material had been derived from T cells, B-cell-depleted T cells, or PBMCs.

CDR3 length: 15 amino acids. V was pared by 0 bases and J by 4 bases, with 2 bases of the junction left unmatched. Germline CDR1 and CDR2: MNHEY and SVGAGI. In the authors' workflow: Reference gene primer amplification gave estimated nucleated cell counts. Using immunoSEQ multiplex PCR, the repertoire was profiled, and TCRdb retains in-frame clones only, with some absent. V and J calls and clone size are copied from that table; D and trimming were computed from the DNA. The sample consists of some 290,000 clones, approximately 90% of them appearing once. Concerning this clone: Other nucleotide sequences from this sample produce the same CDR3.

The rearrangement links TRBV6-5 to TRBJ1-1; the match to TRBD1 covers 10 bases. This clonotype was obtained from a man aged 18 to 30 with active or convalescent COVID-19. The sample comprised peripheral blood. The CDR3 here is CASSYSGQGSTEAFF. The CDR3 DNA is TGTGCCAGCAGTTACTCGGGACAGGGGTCCACTGAAGCTTTCTTT.